These 2 T cell receptor beta chains originate from one sample sequenced in a study of early stage breast cancer tumors. Using immunoSEQ multiplex PCR, the repertoire was profiled, and TCRdb retains in-frame clones only, with some absent. The sample has about 51,000 clones, approximately 78% seen once. Sequencing input: blood. These receptors were obtained from a middle-aged person with breast cancer.

This chain connects TRBV7-8 to TRBJ1-5, with 8 bases that match TRBD1. Germline trimming cut 5 bases from V and 5 bases from J; bases unmatched to any gene: 11. Germline V lookup: CDR1 SGHVS, CDR2 FQNEAQ. This CDR3 region has 16 residues. The CDR3 DNA is TGTGCCAGCAGCCCACTCCTCGGACAGGGCCATCAGCCCCAGCATTTT. It encodes CASSPLLGQGHQPQHF.

This clone qualifies as medium-sized. J is TRBJ2-7 and V is TRBV13; a weak D match, TRBD1 (6 bases). The germline V gene has CDR1 PRHDT and CDR2 FYEKMQ (reference sequence). V dropped 9 bases and J dropped 3 bases, with 18 bases sitting between them. The CDR3 is 14 amino acids. This CDR3 reads CASTSRTAHYEQYF. CDR3 coding DNA: TGTGCCAGTACTTCCCGGACAGCACACTACGAGCAGTACTTC.